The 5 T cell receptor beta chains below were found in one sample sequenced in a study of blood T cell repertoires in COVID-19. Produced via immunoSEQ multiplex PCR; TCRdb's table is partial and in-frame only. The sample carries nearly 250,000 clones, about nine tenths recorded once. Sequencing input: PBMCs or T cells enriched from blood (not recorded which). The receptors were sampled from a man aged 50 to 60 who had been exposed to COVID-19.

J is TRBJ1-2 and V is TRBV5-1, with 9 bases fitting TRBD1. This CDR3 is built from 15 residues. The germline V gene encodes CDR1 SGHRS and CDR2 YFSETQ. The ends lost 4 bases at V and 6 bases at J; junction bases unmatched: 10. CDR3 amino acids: CASSPRQGVVDGYTF. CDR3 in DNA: TGCGCCAGCAGCCCCAGACAGGGGGTAGTCGATGGCTACACCTTC.

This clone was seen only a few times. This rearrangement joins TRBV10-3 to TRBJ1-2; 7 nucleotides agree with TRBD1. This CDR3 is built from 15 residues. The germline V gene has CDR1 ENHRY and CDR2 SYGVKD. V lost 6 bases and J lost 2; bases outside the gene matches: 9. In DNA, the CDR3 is TGTGCCATCAGCACGGACAGGTTCGACAACTATGGCTACACCTTC. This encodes CAISTDRFDNYGYTF.

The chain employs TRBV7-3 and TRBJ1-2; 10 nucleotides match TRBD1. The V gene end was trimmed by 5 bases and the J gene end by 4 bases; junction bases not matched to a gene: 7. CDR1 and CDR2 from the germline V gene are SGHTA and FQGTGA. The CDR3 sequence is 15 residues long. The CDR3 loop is CASSVEGTGVYGYTF. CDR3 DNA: TGTGCCAGCAGCGTTGAAGGGACAGGGGTCTATGGCTACACCTTC.

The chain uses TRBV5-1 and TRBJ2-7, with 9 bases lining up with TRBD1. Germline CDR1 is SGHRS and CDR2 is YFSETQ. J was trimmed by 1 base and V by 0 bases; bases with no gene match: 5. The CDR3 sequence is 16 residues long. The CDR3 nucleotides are TGCGCCAGCAGCTTGGTAGGACAGGGGAGTTCCTACGAGCAGTACTTC. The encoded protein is CASSLVGQGSSYEQYF.

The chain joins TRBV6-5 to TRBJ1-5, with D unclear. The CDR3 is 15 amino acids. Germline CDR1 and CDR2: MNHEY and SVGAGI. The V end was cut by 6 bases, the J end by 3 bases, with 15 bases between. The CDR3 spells CASSQGGLINQPQHF. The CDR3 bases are TGTGCCAGCAGCCAAGGAGGACTGATCAATCAGCCCCAGCATTTT.